Given below is one T cell receptor beta chain in context. Its cognate antigen is unknown. This entry belongs to a study of T cell responses to AZD1222 COVID-19 vaccine. Study-level information: Investigators merged groups given second doses at roughly 4 or roughly 12 weeks.

Sequencing used immunoSEQ multiplex PCR; TCRdb keeps in-frame clones, though not all of them. The table lists some 130,000 clones, about 92% of them singletons. The study, taken as a whole, reports: Sampling that yielded the repertoires occurred only after the peak T cell response.

Source: peripheral blood, taken on day 0 of AZD1222 vaccination. This clonotype was obtained from an adult in good health.

The DNA of the CDR3 is TGTGCCAGCAGCCCAAGGGACAGGGGGCTTAATGAGCAGTTCTTC. This sequence encodes CASSPRDRGLNEQFF. The rearrangement joins TRBV11-2 to TRBJ2-1; TRBD1 matches at 12 bases. The V gene's germline CDR1 is SGHAT and CDR2 FQNNGV. This CDR3 is built from 15 residues. After removal of 5 bases from V and 7 bases from J, the junction contained 6 bases not matched to a gene.